Below, 12 T cell receptor beta chains from the same sample are listed, as sequenced in a study of T cells after yellow fever vaccination. TCRdb re-analysed the 5' RACE reads in MiXCR, keeping a single row per CDR3 protein. The table has under 600,000 distinct CDR3 sequences, approximately 13% seen once. The sample here was PBMCs, taken on the day of the yellow fever booster vaccination. The receptor source for this set is a man younger than 45 who received the YFV17D yellow fever vaccine.

This clonotype has more than one count but fewer than ten. In DNA form, the CDR3 reads TGTGCCAGTTTCGGGAACACCGGGGAGCTGTTTTTT. It is translated as CASFGNTGELFF. This chain uses TRBV19 with TRBJ2-2; D remains unclear. CDR1 and CDR2 from the germline V gene are LNHDA and SQIVND (reference sequence). V lost 8 bases and J lost 1, with 5 bases in between. CDR3 length equals 12 residues. Based on the CDR3 plus reference TRBV19 and TRBJ2-2, the full variable domain is DGGITQSPKYLFRKEGQNVTLSCEQNLNHDAMYWYRQDPGQGLRLIYYSQIVNDFQKGDIAEGYSVSREKKESFPLTVTSAQKNPTAFYLCASFGNTGELFFGEGSRLTVL.

This clonotype has a handful of counts. The chain recombines TRBV7-2 with TRBJ2-3; a possible D gene is TRBD2 (5 bases). The CDR3 contains 16 residues. Trimming removed 2 bases at V and 1 base at J, with 13 bases between. Per the germline V gene, CDR1 is SGHTA and CDR2 is FQGNSA. CDR3 coding DNA: TGTGCCAGCAGCTTAAGTGAGGGTTGGGGCACAGATACGCAGTATTTT. This sequence encodes CASSLSEGWGTDTQYF.

J is TRBJ2-1 and V is TRBV14; the D gene could be TRBD1 or TRBD2 (5 bases each). The CDR3 loop spans 13 amino acids. In germline, CDR1 is SGHDN, CDR2 FVKESK. V shed 3 bases and J shed 12 bases, with 15 bases lying between them. The CDR3 sequence: CASSHQRVGTQFF. The CDR3 bases are TGTGCCAGCAGCCATCAACGGGTGGGGACGCAGTTCTTC.

The sample holds many counts of this clonotype. This CDR3 is CASCWGTGGFGELFF. DNA for the CDR3: TGTGCCAGCTGCTGGGGGACAGGGGGCTTCGGGGAGCTGTTTTTT. This chain joins TRBV7-2 and TRBJ2-2; 12 positions agree with TRBD1. Germline CDR1 reads SGHTA; CDR2 reads FQGNSA. Trimming took 8 bases from V and 7 from J; bases not matched to a gene: 8. This CDR3 is 15 amino acids long.

The rearrangement joins TRBV20-1 to TRBJ2-4; D uncertain. The CDR3 has 14 amino acids. CDR1 and CDR2 from the germline V gene are DFQATT and SNEGSKA (reference sequence). The V and J ends lost 0 bases and 12 bases respectively, with 18 bases between them. DNA for the CDR3: TGCAGTGCTAGAGATATGTCAGCCAGGCAGAATCAGTACTTC. Translated, it gives CSARDMSARQNQYF.

This chain links TRBV10-1 with TRBJ2-3; 7 bases agree with TRBD1. With 6 bases clipped from V and 5 bases from J, the junction kept 11 bases outside the gene matches. Germline CDR1 is WNHNN and CDR2 is SYGVQD (reference sequence). The CDR3 has 15 residues. The DNA for the CDR3 is TGCGCCAGCAGCAGACAGGGCCTTGGAGGAGATACGCAGTATTTT. The encoded protein is CASSRQGLGGDTQYF.

This clonotype was detected only a few times. J is TRBJ2-7 and V is TRBV28, with TRBD2 matching over 9 bases. The V gene's germline CDR1 is MDHEN and CDR2 SYDVKM. V lost 6 bases to trimming and J lost 0 bases; unmatched junction nucleotides: 9. This CDR3 comprises 16 residues. The DNA for the CDR3 is TGTGCCAGCAGCCCCGGGGGACTAGCCAGCTCCTACGAGCAGTACTTC. Residues: CASSPGGLASSYEQYF.

This clonotype came up many times. The rearrangement links TRBV24-1 to TRBJ1-5, with TRBD1 identical over 7 bases. J gave up 2 bases and V 5 bases, and 14 bases lay outside the gene matches. The length of the CDR3 is 18 residues. Germline V gene data show CDR1 as KGHDR and CDR2 as SFDVKD. CDR3 in amino acids: CATSAPQGGMSGNQPQHF. The CDR3 nucleotides read TGTGCCACCAGTGCTCCGCAGGGGGGAATGTCGGGCAATCAGCCCCAGCATTTT.

The chain links TRBV7-2 to TRBJ2-7; 7 bases align to TRBD2. Trimming cost V 4 bases and J 4 bases; bases outside gene matches: 10. The CDR3 covers 15 residues. Germline V gene lookup returns CDR1 SGHTA and CDR2 FQGNSA. CDR3 protein: CASSSTPGAGYEQYF. DNA for the CDR3: TGTGCCAGCAGCTCGACCCCCGGAGCGGGGTACGAGCAGTACTTC.

The chain couples TRBV5-1 to TRBJ2-2; tentatively, D is TRBD1 (6 bases). This CDR3 is 16 amino acids long. In germline, CDR1 is SGHRS, CDR2 YFSETQ. Trimming left V 4 bases short and J 4 bases short, with 17 bases between. The DNA for the CDR3 is TGCGCCAGCAGCCCTCAGGGGATGGTAGTCACCGGGGAGCTGTTTTTT. It codes for CASSPQGMVVTGELFF.

V and J are TRBV18 and TRBJ2-1; TRBD2 aligns across 15 bases. V dropped 3 bases and J dropped 7; count of bases not matched to a gene: 4. Germline-derived CDR1 and CDR2 are KGHSH and LQKENI. The CDR3 contains 16 residues. This chain's CDR3 is CASSPGTSGRLNEQFF. For the CDR3, the DNA is TGTGCCAGCTCACCGGGGACTAGCGGGAGGTTGAATGAGCAGTTCTTC.

The genes are TRBV6-2 or TRBV6-3 and TRBJ1-5; D perhaps matches TRBD1 (5 bases). V shed 10 bases and J shed 6 bases, with 22 bases lying between them. CDR1 and CDR2 from the germline V gene are MNHEY and SVGEGT. This CDR3 is 15 amino acids long. CDR3 nucleotide sequence: TGTGCCACCTTTCCCGGGACTCACGTTGTTCAGCCCCAGCATTTT. Its protein is CATFPGTHVVQPQHF.